The 11 T cell receptor beta chains below come from one sample, sequenced in a study of beta chain features in type 1 diabetes. Points from the study as a whole: When Type 1 diabetes patients were examined, their TCRB CDR3s proved moderately but significantly shorter in all four CD4+ subsets.

Since all of the isolated RNA was reverse transcribed, expressed TCRB transcripts were what got sequenced. Data came from immunoSEQ multiplex PCR; TCRdb stores just in-frame clones and leaves some out. The sample contains more than 250,000 clones, 15% of which appear only once. These receptors have no known antigen. The sequenced material came from naive CD4+ T cells from blood. These receptors were collected from a man aged 18 to 29 with type 1 diabetes.

This sequence joins TRBV15 and TRBJ2-1, with D perhaps TRBD2 (5 bases). The length of the CDR3 is 13 residues. Trimming shortened V by 0 bases and J by 9 bases, and 9 bases separated the two germline ends. Germline loops: CDR1 LNHNV, CDR2 YYDKDF (reference sequence). This CDR3 is CATSRDSGGEQFF. The CDR3 DNA reads as TGTGCCACCAGCAGAGATTCCGGAGGTGAGCAGTTCTTC.

This clone has a handful of counts. This chain links TRBV5-1 with TRBJ2-5, with 7 bases matching TRBD1. Trimming took 3 bases from V and 5 from J; bases not matched to a gene: 10. Germline assignment: CDR1 SGHRS and CDR2 YFSETQ. The CDR3 covers 15 residues. The CDR3 DNA sequence: TGCGCCAGCAGCTGGACAACCCTGGGACAGGAGACCCAGTACTTC. It is translated as CASSWTTLGQETQYF.

This clone was found a few times. This sequence joins TRBV7-9 and TRBJ1-4; 7 bases agree with TRBD1. CDR3 length: 14 residues. CDR1 and CDR2 (germline): SEHNR, FQNEAQ (reference sequence). Unmatched junction bases numbered 7, after V lost 5 bases and J lost 7 bases. CDR3 sequence: CASSPRDSSEKLFF. DNA for the CDR3: TGTGCCAGCAGCCCGCGGGACAGCAGTGAAAAACTGTTTTTT. Based on the CDR3 plus reference TRBV7-9 and TRBJ1-4, the full variable domain is DTGVSQNPRHKITKRGQNVTFRCDPISEHNRLYWYRQTLGQGPEFLTYFQNEAQLEKSRLLSDRFSAERPKGSFSTLEIQRTEQGDSAMYLCASSPRDSSEKLFFGSGTQLSVL.

This clone was seen only a few times. V and J are TRBV6-5 and TRBJ2-5; D perhaps matches TRBD1 (6 bases). V shed 4 bases and J shed 3 bases, with 12 bases lying between them. This CDR3 spans 14 amino acids. Germline V gene sequence: CDR1 MNHEY, CDR2 SVGAGI. CDR3 coding DNA: TGTGCCAGCAGTTTCACAGGGAAGGAAGAGACCCAGTACTTC. This sequence encodes CASSFTGKEETQYF.

This clone was counted a few times. V and J are TRBV30 and TRBJ1-5; D gene unclear. The CDR3 is 13 amino acids. V was cut by 1 base and J by 4 bases, with 8 bases left in between. The V gene's germline CDR1 is GTSNPN and CDR2 SVGIG (reference sequence). The DNA of the CDR3 is TGTGCCTGGAGTGAGTCAGGAAATCAGCCCCAGCATTTT. Translating gives CAWSESGNQPQHF.

The rearrangement uses TRBV5-1 and TRBJ2-1, with a tentative D call TRBD2 (5 bases). CDR3 length equals 13 residues. Germline-derived CDR1 and CDR2 are SGHRS and YFSETQ. V was clipped by 2 bases and J by 9 bases, with 12 bases between them. The DNA of the CDR3 is TGCGCCAGCAGCTTAGAGAATGGAGGTGAGCAGTTCTTC. Translating it yields CASSLENGGEQFF.

The chain combines TRBV5-1 with TRBJ2-5, with D maybe TRBD1 (6 bases). Germline V gives CDR1 SGHRS, CDR2 YFSETQ. V lost 2 bases, J lost 4 bases, and 9 bases lay in between. CDR3 length equals 13 residues. The CDR3 spells CASSLQGLETQYF. CDR3 nucleotides: TGCGCCAGCAGCTTACAGGGTTTAGAGACCCAGTACTTC. The complete variable domain, with remaining parts taken from reference TRBV5-1 and TRBJ2-5, reads KAGVTQTPRYLIKTRGQQVTLSCSPISGHRSVSWYQQTPGQGLQFLFEYFSETQRNKGNFPGRFSGRQFSNSRSEMNVSTLELGDSALYLCASSLQGLETQYFGPGTRLLVL.

This clone was counted between two and nine times. V usage is TRBV27 and J usage is TRBJ2-7; 11 nucleotides line up with TRBD1. Germline CDR1 is MNHEY and CDR2 is SMNVEV (reference sequence). The J segment lost 1 base and the V segment lost 4 bases, leaving 3 bases of the junction unmatched. The CDR3 loop spans 15 amino acids. The CDR3 reads CASSWTGGLSYEQYF. CDR3 DNA sequence: TGTGCCAGCAGTTGGACAGGGGGCTTATCCTACGAGCAGTACTTC.

This clone appeared a few times. The sample contains more than one DNA sequence encoding this CDR3. The chain carries TRBV30 and TRBJ1-1; D perhaps matches TRBD1 (5 bases). This CDR3 contains 12 residues. Trimming pared 0 bases from V and 5 bases from J, leaving 7 bases between. Looked up from germline, CDR1 is GTSNPN and CDR2 is SVGIG (reference sequence). CDR3 nucleotides: TGTGCCTGGAGTGTGCGGGGGACTGAAGCTTTCTTT. Residues: CAWSVRGTEAFF.

This clone occurred a few times. The chain uses TRBV29-1 and TRBJ2-5; no clear D. This CDR3 contains 15 residues. Trimming took off 6 bases at V and 4 bases at J, with 21 bases between the two ends. Per the germline V gene, CDR1 is SQVTM and CDR2 is ANQGSEA. This chain's CDR3 is CSVAPVLLRGETQYF. CDR3 DNA: TGCAGCGTCGCCCCGGTTCTCCTAAGAGGAGAGACCCAGTACTTC.

This clone was seen more than once but under ten times. J is TRBJ2-2 and V is TRBV5-4; D perhaps matches TRBD2 (6 bases). The germline V gene encodes CDR1 SGHNT and CDR2 YYREEE (reference sequence). Between the trimmed V and J ends, which lost 3 bases and 0 bases, there was a span of 9 bases. This CDR3 is 15 amino acids long. The CDR3 DNA sequence: TGTGCCAGCAGCTGGGGACTTTCGAACACCGGGGAGCTGTTTTTT. Amino acid sequence: CASSWGLSNTGELFF.